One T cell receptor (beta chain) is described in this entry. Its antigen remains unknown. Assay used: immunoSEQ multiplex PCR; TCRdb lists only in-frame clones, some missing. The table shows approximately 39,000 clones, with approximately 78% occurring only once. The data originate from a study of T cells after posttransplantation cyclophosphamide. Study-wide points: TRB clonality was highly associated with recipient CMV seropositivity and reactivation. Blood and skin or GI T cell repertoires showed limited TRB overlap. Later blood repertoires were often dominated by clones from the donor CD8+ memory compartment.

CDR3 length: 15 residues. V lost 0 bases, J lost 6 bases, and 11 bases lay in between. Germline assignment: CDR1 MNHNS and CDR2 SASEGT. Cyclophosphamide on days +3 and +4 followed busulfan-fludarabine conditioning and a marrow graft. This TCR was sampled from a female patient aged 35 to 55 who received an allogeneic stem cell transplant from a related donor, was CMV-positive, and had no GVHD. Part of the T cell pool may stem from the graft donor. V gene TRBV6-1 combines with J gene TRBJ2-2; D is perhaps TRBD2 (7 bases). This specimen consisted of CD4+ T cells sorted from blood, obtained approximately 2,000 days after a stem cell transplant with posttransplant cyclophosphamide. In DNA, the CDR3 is TGTGCCAGCAGTGAAGCCGGGGGGCAATCCGGGGAGCTGTTTTTT. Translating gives CASSEAGGQSGELFF.